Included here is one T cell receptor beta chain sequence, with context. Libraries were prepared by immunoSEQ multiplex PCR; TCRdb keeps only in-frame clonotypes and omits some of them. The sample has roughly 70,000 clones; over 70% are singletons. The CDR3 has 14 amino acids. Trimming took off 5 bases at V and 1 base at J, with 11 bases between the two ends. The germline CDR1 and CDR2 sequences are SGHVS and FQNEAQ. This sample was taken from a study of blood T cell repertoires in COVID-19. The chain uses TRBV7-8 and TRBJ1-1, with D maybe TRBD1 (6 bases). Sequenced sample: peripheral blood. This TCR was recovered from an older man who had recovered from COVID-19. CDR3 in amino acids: CASSGGHRNTEAFF. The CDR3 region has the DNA TGTGCCAGCAGCGGGGGACACAGGAACACTGAAGCTTTCTTT. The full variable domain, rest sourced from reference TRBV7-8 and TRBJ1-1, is GAGVSQSPRYKVAKRGQDVALRCDPISGHVSLFWYQQALGQGPEFLTYFQNEAQLDKSGLPSDRFFAERPEGSVSTLKIQRTQQEDSAVYLCASSGGHRNTEAFFGQGTRLTVV.